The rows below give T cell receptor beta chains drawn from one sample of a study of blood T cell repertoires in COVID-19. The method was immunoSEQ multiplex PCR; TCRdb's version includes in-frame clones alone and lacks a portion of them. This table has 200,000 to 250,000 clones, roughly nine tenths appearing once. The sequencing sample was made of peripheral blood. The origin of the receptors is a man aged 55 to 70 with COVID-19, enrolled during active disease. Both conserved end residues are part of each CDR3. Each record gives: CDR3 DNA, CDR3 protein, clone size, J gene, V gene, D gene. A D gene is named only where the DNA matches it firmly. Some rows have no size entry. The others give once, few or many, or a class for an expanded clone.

CDR3nt: TGCGCCAGCAGCTTGTCTCCGGGACTAGCGGGAGTCAATGAGCAGTTCTTC
CDR3aa: CASSLSPGLAGVNEQFF
abundance: -
j_gene: TRBJ2-1
v_gene: TRBV5-1
d_gene: TRBD2

CDR3nt: TGCGCCAGCAGCGGAACCGGGACAGCATATGGCTACACCTTC
CDR3aa: CASSGTGTAYGYTF
abundance: -
j_gene: TRBJ1-2
v_gene: TRBV5-1
d_gene: TRBD1

CDR3nt: TGTGCCAGCAGCACCCAACAGGGGGCCTATGGCTACACCTTC
CDR3aa: CASSTQQGAYGYTF
abundance: few
j_gene: TRBJ1-2
v_gene: TRBV7-2
d_gene: TRBD1

CDR3nt: TGTGCCAGCAGCTTATTCGGCACAGATACGCAGTATTTT
CDR3aa: CASSLFGTDTQYF
abundance: -
j_gene: TRBJ2-3
v_gene: TRBV7-9
d_gene: -

CDR3nt: TGTGCCAGTAGTAAGACAGGGGTTCAGCCCCAGCATTTT
CDR3aa: CASSKTGVQPQHF
abundance: -
j_gene: TRBJ1-5
v_gene: TRBV19
d_gene: TRBD1

CDR3nt: TGTGCCAGCAGCTTAGTTTCCCAGGGTGGCTACACCTTC
CDR3aa: CASSLVSQGGYTF
abundance: -
j_gene: TRBJ1-2
v_gene: TRBV7-9
d_gene: -

CDR3nt: TGTGCCTGGAGTCGGGAGGGACAGGGGAGTGAAAAACTGTTTTTT
CDR3aa: CAWSREGQGSEKLFF
abundance: -
j_gene: TRBJ1-4
v_gene: TRBV30
d_gene: TRBD1

CDR3nt: TGTGCCAGCAGCGGATTAGCGGGAACTAACACAGATACGCAGTATTTT
CDR3aa: CASSGLAGTNTDTQYF
abundance: -
j_gene: TRBJ2-3
v_gene: TRBV6-6
d_gene: TRBD2

CDR3nt: TGTGCCAGCAGCGACACTCGGATTAGCAATCAGCCCCAGCATTTT
CDR3aa: CASSDTRISNQPQHF
abundance: -
j_gene: TRBJ1-5
v_gene: TRBV3-1/TRBV3-2
d_gene: -

CDR3nt: TGTGCCAGCAGGGCGGTTGGGGCAAACACTGAAGCTTTCTTT
CDR3aa: CASRAVGANTEAFF
abundance: -
j_gene: TRBJ1-1
v_gene: TRBV2
d_gene: -

CDR3nt: TGCAGCGTCGGGGACAGGGGGATCTTGAACACTGAAGCTTTCTTT
CDR3aa: CSVGDRGILNTEAFF
abundance: -
j_gene: TRBJ1-1
v_gene: TRBV29-1
d_gene: TRBD1

CDR3nt: TGTGCCACCAGCCGACTAGCGGGAGGGCATAATGAGCAGTTCTTC
CDR3aa: CATSRLAGGHNEQFF
abundance: -
j_gene: TRBJ2-1
v_gene: TRBV15
d_gene: TRBD2

CDR3nt: TGTGCCAGCAGTTTGGCGGGGCCCGGGGAGCTGTTTTTT
CDR3aa: CASSLAGPGELFF
abundance: -
j_gene: TRBJ2-2
v_gene: TRBV12-3/TRBV12-4
d_gene: -

CDR3nt: TGTGCTAGTGGTTTGGTACAGGGCCCCTTGAACACTGAAGCTTTCTTT
CDR3aa: CASGLVQGPLNTEAFF
abundance: -
j_gene: TRBJ1-1
v_gene: TRBV12-5
d_gene: -

CDR3nt: TGTGCCACCAGCAGAGATAACTATAATTCACCCCTCCACTTT
CDR3aa: CATSRDNYNSPLHF
abundance: -
j_gene: TRBJ1-6
v_gene: TRBV15
d_gene: -

CDR3nt: TGTGCCAGCAGCTCCGGAGGCAGGGATACGCAGTATTTT
CDR3aa: CASSSGGRDTQYF
abundance: -
j_gene: TRBJ2-3
v_gene: TRBV7-9
d_gene: -

CDR3nt: TGCGCCAGCAGCCCCCGACAGGGGGTCGACACTGAAGCTTTCTTT
CDR3aa: CASSPRQGVDTEAFF
abundance: -
j_gene: TRBJ1-1
v_gene: TRBV4-1
d_gene: TRBD1

CDR3nt: TGTGCCAGTAGTATGAGGGTTAGGTTGCGAACTAACACTGAAGCTTTCTTT
CDR3aa: CASSMRVRLRTNTEAFF
abundance: -
j_gene: TRBJ1-1
v_gene: TRBV19
d_gene: -

CDR3nt: TGTGCCAGCAGCGACCGACTTCTAAGTTCGGCATACAATGAGCAGTTCTTC
CDR3aa: CASSDRLLSSAYNEQFF
abundance: -
j_gene: TRBJ2-1
v_gene: TRBV7-9
d_gene: -

CDR3nt: TGCGCCAGCACCCTCCAACCCCTGGGACAGAATGAAAAACTGTTTTTT
CDR3aa: CASTLQPLGQNEKLFF
abundance: -
j_gene: TRBJ1-4
v_gene: TRBV5-1
d_gene: TRBD1

CDR3nt: TGTGCCAGTAGTGTCCCGGGACTGGGCGGGCATGAGCAGTTCTTC
CDR3aa: CASSVPGLGGHEQFF
abundance: -
j_gene: TRBJ2-1
v_gene: TRBV19
d_gene: -

CDR3nt: TGTGCCAGCAGTACCACAGGCAGGGTCCCCGAAGCTTTCTTT
CDR3aa: CASSTTGRVPEAFF
abundance: -
j_gene: TRBJ1-1
v_gene: TRBV28
d_gene: -

CDR3nt: TGCGCCAGCAGCCAAGGAAGGGGGAACACTGAAGCTTTCTTT
CDR3aa: CASSQGRGNTEAFF
abundance: -
j_gene: TRBJ1-1
v_gene: TRBV4-3
d_gene: -

CDR3nt: TGTGCCAGCAGTCTGGGGACTAGCGGGACTCATGAGCAGTTCTTC
CDR3aa: CASSLGTSGTHEQFF
abundance: -
j_gene: TRBJ2-1
v_gene: TRBV27
d_gene: TRBD2

CDR3nt: TGTGCCTGGAGTGTGCTTCGGAGCACCGGGGAGCTGTTTTTT
CDR3aa: CAWSVLRSTGELFF
abundance: few
j_gene: TRBJ2-2
v_gene: TRBV30
d_gene: -

CDR3nt: TGTGCGCCGGCCGCTCAGGGCGCCTGGTCGTCCTACGAGCAGTACTTC
CDR3aa: CAPAAQGAWSSYEQYF
abundance: -
j_gene: TRBJ2-7
v_gene: TRBV21-1
d_gene: -

CDR3nt: TGTGCCAGCTCACCGAGGCAGGGGTTCAATGAGCAGTTCTTC
CDR3aa: CASSPRQGFNEQFF
abundance: -
j_gene: TRBJ2-1
v_gene: TRBV18
d_gene: -

CDR3nt: TGTGCCAGCAGCGCAGAGGGTCAAGGGCCTGCCTTCTTC
CDR3aa: CASSAEGQGPAFF
abundance: -
j_gene: TRBJ2-1
v_gene: TRBV21-1
d_gene: -

CDR3nt: TGTGCCAGCAGTAGTCCGAGCGGGAGAACGGCAGATACGCAGTATTTT
CDR3aa: CASSSPSGRTADTQYF
abundance: -
j_gene: TRBJ2-3
v_gene: TRBV25-1
d_gene: TRBD2

CDR3nt: TGCGCCAGCAGGACCGGGATCACTAATGAAAAACTGTTTTTT
CDR3aa: CASRTGITNEKLFF
abundance: once
j_gene: TRBJ1-4
v_gene: TRBV5-1
d_gene: -

CDR3nt: TGTGCCAGCAGCTTCGGGCGGGAGAGGTTCTTC
CDR3aa: CASSFGRERFF
abundance: -
j_gene: TRBJ2-1
v_gene: TRBV7-9
d_gene: TRBD2

CDR3nt: TGTGCCAGTACCCCTGGACAGGGAGATTCCTACGAGCAGTACTTC
CDR3aa: CASTPGQGDSYEQYF
abundance: -
j_gene: TRBJ2-7
v_gene: TRBV19
d_gene: TRBD1

CDR3nt: TGCGCCAGCAGCGGGACTAGCGGGGCCTCCTACGAGCAGTACTTC
CDR3aa: CASSGTSGASYEQYF
abundance: -
j_gene: TRBJ2-7
v_gene: TRBV5-1
d_gene: TRBD2

CDR3nt: TGTGCCAGCAGTTTTATTAGCGACACCGGGGAGCTGTTTTTT
CDR3aa: CASSFISDTGELFF
abundance: -
j_gene: TRBJ2-2
v_gene: TRBV28
d_gene: -

CDR3nt: TGCAGCTTTTCACCCGGGACGCCTGGGGGGGGCTACACCTTC
CDR3aa: CSFSPGTPGGGYTF
abundance: -
j_gene: TRBJ1-2
v_gene: TRBV29-1
d_gene: -

CDR3nt: TGTGCCAGCAGCGACCTTAGGACAGGGGGAAGTGGCTACACCTTC
CDR3aa: CASSDLRTGGSGYTF
abundance: -
j_gene: TRBJ1-2
v_gene: TRBV9
d_gene: TRBD1

CDR3nt: TGCGCCAGCAGCCCCAGGACAGGCGGATCACCCCTCCACTTT
CDR3aa: CASSPRTGGSPLHF
abundance: -
j_gene: TRBJ1-6
v_gene: TRBV4-1
d_gene: TRBD1

CDR3nt: TGTGCCAGCAGTTACCGGACAGGGATAAACTCCTACGAGCAGTACTTC
CDR3aa: CASSYRTGINSYEQYF
abundance: -
j_gene: TRBJ2-7
v_gene: TRBV6-5
d_gene: TRBD1

CDR3nt: TGTGCCATCAGTAAGGACTTCACATCCGGCCCGGAGACCCAGTACTTC
CDR3aa: CAISKDFTSGPETQYF
abundance: -
j_gene: TRBJ2-5
v_gene: TRBV10-3
d_gene: -

CDR3nt: TGTGCCAGCAGCCCCCGACAGGGGGGGTACTCTACCACCGGGGAGCTGTTTTTT
CDR3aa: CASSPRQGGYSTTGELFF
abundance: -
j_gene: TRBJ2-2
v_gene: TRBV5-5
d_gene: TRBD1

CDR3nt: TGTGCCAGCTTACTAGCGGGAGGGTCCTACAATGAGCAGTTCTTC
CDR3aa: CASLLAGGSYNEQFF
abundance: -
j_gene: TRBJ2-1
v_gene: TRBV5-5
d_gene: TRBD2

CDR3nt: TGTGCCAGCAGACTCCGGGAGTACGAGCAGTACTTC
CDR3aa: CASRLREYEQYF
abundance: -
j_gene: TRBJ2-7
v_gene: TRBV12-3/TRBV12-4
d_gene: -

CDR3nt: TGTGCCAGCAGTTACACAGGGTCCACTGAAGCTTTCTTT
CDR3aa: CASSYTGSTEAFF
abundance: -
j_gene: TRBJ1-1
v_gene: TRBV6-5
d_gene: -

CDR3nt: TGTGCCAGCAGCGGGGTCCAGGGTTTCGAATCACCCCTCCACTTT
CDR3aa: CASSGVQGFESPLHF
abundance: -
j_gene: TRBJ1-6
v_gene: TRBV5-8
d_gene: -

CDR3nt: TGTGCCAGCAGCGTCGGGACAGGCAAAAACATTCAGTACTTC
CDR3aa: CASSVGTGKNIQYF
abundance: -
j_gene: TRBJ2-4
v_gene: TRBV7-2
d_gene: TRBD1

CDR3nt: TGTGCCAGTAGTCCCCGACAGGGTTCTCACATTCAGTACTTC
CDR3aa: CASSPRQGSHIQYF
abundance: -
j_gene: TRBJ2-4
v_gene: TRBV19
d_gene: TRBD1

CDR3nt: TGTGCCAGCAGCCTGGGTCGGGGAATGTACACTGAAGCTTTCTTT
CDR3aa: CASSLGRGMYTEAFF
abundance: -
j_gene: TRBJ1-1
v_gene: TRBV7-2
d_gene: -

CDR3nt: TGTGCCAGCTCACCATTCGACACTGAAGCTTTCTTT
CDR3aa: CASSPFDTEAFF
abundance: once
j_gene: TRBJ1-1
v_gene: TRBV18
d_gene: -

CDR3nt: TGCGCCAGCAGCTCACTAGCGGAAAGCACAGATACGCAGTATTTT
CDR3aa: CASSSLAESTDTQYF
abundance: -
j_gene: TRBJ2-3
v_gene: TRBV5-1
d_gene: TRBD2

CDR3nt: -
CDR3aa: CASSFGPGGGPSSGNTIYF
abundance: once
j_gene: TRBJ1-3
v_gene: TRBV5-1
d_gene: -

CDR3nt: TGTGCCAGCAGTTCATATTTAGGGACAACCTACGAGCAGTACTTC
CDR3aa: CASSSYLGTTYEQYF
abundance: -
j_gene: TRBJ2-7
v_gene: TRBV6-2/TRBV6-3
d_gene: -

CDR3nt: TGCGCCAGCAGCCACCCTAATCTTAGGGGGCGCAATCAGCCCCAGCATTTT
CDR3aa: CASSHPNLRGRNQPQHF
abundance: -
j_gene: TRBJ1-5
v_gene: TRBV4-1
d_gene: TRBD1

CDR3nt: TGTGCCAGCAGCCAAAAGCTAGACTCTGGAAACACCATATATTTT
CDR3aa: CASSQKLDSGNTIYF
abundance: -
j_gene: TRBJ1-3
v_gene: TRBV4-2
d_gene: -

CDR3nt: TGTGCCAGCAGTGCAGCGAGCAGGGGGCTCTCTAACTATGGCTACACCTTC
CDR3aa: CASSAASRGLSNYGYTF
abundance: -
j_gene: TRBJ1-2
v_gene: TRBV28
d_gene: TRBD1

CDR3nt: TGTGCCAGCAGCGGCAGGGCCATCGATGGCTACACCTTC
CDR3aa: CASSGRAIDGYTF
abundance: few
j_gene: TRBJ1-2
v_gene: TRBV28
d_gene: -

CDR3nt: TGCGCCAGCAGTCCCAGGGGGCGTTACACTGAAGCTTTCTTT
CDR3aa: CASSPRGRYTEAFF
abundance: once
j_gene: TRBJ1-1
v_gene: TRBV5-1
d_gene: TRBD1

CDR3nt: TGTGCCAGCAGAGGGACTAGCGGGAGAAACGAGCAGTTCTTC
CDR3aa: CASRGTSGRNEQFF
abundance: -
j_gene: TRBJ2-1
v_gene: TRBV3-1/TRBV3-2
d_gene: TRBD2